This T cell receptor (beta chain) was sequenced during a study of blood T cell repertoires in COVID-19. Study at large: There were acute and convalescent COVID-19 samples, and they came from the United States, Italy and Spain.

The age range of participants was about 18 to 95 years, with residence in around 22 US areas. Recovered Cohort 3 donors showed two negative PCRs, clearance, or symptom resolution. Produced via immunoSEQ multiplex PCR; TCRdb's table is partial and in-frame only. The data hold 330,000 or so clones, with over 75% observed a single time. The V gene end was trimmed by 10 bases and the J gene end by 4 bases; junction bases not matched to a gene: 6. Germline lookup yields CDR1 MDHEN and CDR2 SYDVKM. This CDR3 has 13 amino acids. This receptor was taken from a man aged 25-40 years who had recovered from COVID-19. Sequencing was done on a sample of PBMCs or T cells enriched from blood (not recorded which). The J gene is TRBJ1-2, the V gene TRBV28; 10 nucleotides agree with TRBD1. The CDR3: CAIAGQGSYGYTF. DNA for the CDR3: TGTGCCATTGCGGGACAGGGGAGCTATGGCTACACCTTC.